The sequence of this T cell receptor beta chain was determined in a study of monozygotic twins with inflammatory bowel disease (dated by TCRdb to the late 2010s). About the investigation overall: The full study comprised 28 monozygotic twin pairs: nine German pairs (four IBD-concordant, five IBD-discordant) and 19 IBD-discordant Danish pairs. Within discordant pairs, disease-associated traits were sought mainly by comparing IBD patients with their genetically identical healthy co-twins. Each individual had, on average, about 151 000 unique TCRalpha sequences and 181 000 unique TCRbeta sequences available for analysis. The study at large found these results: The results gave no support for a single strong signal or clonotype linked to IBD. Measured by the inverse Simpson index, TCRbeta repertoire diversity was lower in IBD patients than in their healthy co-twins. Repertoire similarity did not differ between concordant and discordant twins, which could be due to limited statistical power. The analysis was unable to tell apart different T cell subtypes. Compared with healthy twins, IBD patients shared fewer clonotypes with other individuals, and the difference was most pronounced in patients with signs of disease activity. Because patients were on differing immunosuppressive treatments, the repertoires may have picked up extra background noise and inter-individual variability.

As encoded in the germline V gene, CDR1 is LGHNA while CDR2 is YSLEER. The CDR3 runs 16 residues from the cysteine to the phenylalanine. The entry carries no DNA sequence. The library was made by 5' RACE. Preparation of each TCR library used approximately 3.5 ug of total RNA. For each sample, cDNA synthesis was carried out in eight separate reactions using SMARTScribe reverse transcriptase. During cDNA synthesis, unique molecular identifiers containing a 6-nucleotide sample barcode were introduced by template switching. TCRalpha and TCRbeta cDNA was amplified by two nested PCRs of around 15 and 9 cycles, with bead purification after each PCR. Before amplification, cDNA was treated with uracil DNA-glycosylase and purified using the QIAquick PCR purification kit. In the second PCR, Illumina TruSeq-compatible adapters and sample-specific barcodes were added. TapeStation and Qubit were used to check library quality and concentration, and 4.5 to 6.5 ng of each library was pooled. Sequencing of the pooled libraries was done on an Illumina HiSeq2500 single-index Rapid Run using custom sequencing primers and 2 x 100 bp reads. In the source study's methods: MiGEC version 1.2.6 was used for UMI-based consensus assembly, which corrected PCR and sequencing errors. MiXCR version 2.1.1 was used to carry out V(D)J alignment, clonotype assembly and CDR3 extraction. To normalise gene usage, clonotype sharing and MAIT/NKT TCR abundance, the analysis used the top 1000, 10 000 and 20 000 clonotypes per sample. Diversity was computed as the inverse Simpson index with the vegan R package after downsampling to 27 000 UMIs. Paired Mann-Whitney U tests were applied to discordant twin pairs, and Benjamini-Hochberg correction was used for multiple testing. Reprocessed by TCRdb, the reads give a single entry per CDR3 protein sequence, without DNA. The V and J calls come from TCRdb's annotation, not from the publication. The sample table gives 400,000 to 500,000 distinct CDR3 sequences. 2% to 3% of the sample rests with the top ten.

With regard to this clonotype: Its target antigen remains unknown.

From each donor, an approximately 2.4 ml peripheral blood sample was drawn into PAXgene tubes and stored at -80 degrees C. Total RNA was isolated from whole blood with the PAXgene blood miRNA kit on an automated QIAcube, without T cell sorting. Peripheral blood from monozygotic twin pairs, either concordant or discordant for inflammatory bowel disease, underwent deep TCRalpha and TCRbeta repertoire profiling that used unique molecular barcoding. Smoking habits were recorded for all twin pairs, and each individual was classified as a current, former or never smoker. The receptor's source is a human donor with ulcerative colitis or Crohn's disease, or a healthy co-twin of an affected twin (not recorded which). The sequence is built from TRBV4-3 and TRBJ2-1; lacking DNA, the TRBD1 call made by TCRdb goes unchecked. The sample taken for sequencing was blood. The encoded CDR3 is CASSRGERLSYNEQFF.